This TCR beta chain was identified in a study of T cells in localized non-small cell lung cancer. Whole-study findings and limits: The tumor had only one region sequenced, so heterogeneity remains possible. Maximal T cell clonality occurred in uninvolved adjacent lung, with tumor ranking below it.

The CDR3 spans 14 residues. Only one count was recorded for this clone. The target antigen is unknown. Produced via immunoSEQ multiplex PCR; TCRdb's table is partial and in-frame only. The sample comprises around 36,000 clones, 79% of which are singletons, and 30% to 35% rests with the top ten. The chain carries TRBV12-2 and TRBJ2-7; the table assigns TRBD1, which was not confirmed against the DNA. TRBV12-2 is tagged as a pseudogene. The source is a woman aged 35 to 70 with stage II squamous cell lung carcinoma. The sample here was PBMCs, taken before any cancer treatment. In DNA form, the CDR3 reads TGTGCAAGTCGCTTAGGGCAGGGATACTACGAGCAGTACTTC. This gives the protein CASRLGQGYYEQYF.